This T cell receptor (beta chain) originates from a study of cytomegalovirus exposure and HLA in healthy donors. Details on this clone: What it binds is unknown.

V was pared by 1 base and J by 5 bases, with 9 bases of the junction left unmatched. The CDR3 contains 18 residues. Per germline, CDR1 MRHNA and CDR2 SNTAGT. Primers for the PCR totalled 60 Vbeta and 13 Jbeta. Sequencing used immunoSEQ multiplex PCR; TCRdb keeps in-frame clones, though not all of them. The repertoire holds about 80,000 clones, with 80% as singletons. Whole-study results and caveats: At a 0.05 false discovery rate, a later analysis found 18,000 or so TCR beta sequences to be associated with HLA alleles. Reportedly, a later analysis found an Asian-associated ancestry cluster had fewer N-insertions than the approximately 670-donor mean. A further, later analysis showed that HLA-associated TCR beta chains (compared with equally common others) were more clonally expanded. The only immune exposure information that was available was CMV serostatus.

The rearrangement links TRBV6-4 to TRBJ2-1; TRBD2 matches 12 bases. Sequenced input: PBMCs. This receptor was obtained from a man over 45 in good health and CMV-seropositive. The CDR3 protein is CASSDLLAGGPFDNEQFF. As DNA, the CDR3 is TGTGCCAGCAGTGACTTGCTAGCGGGAGGGCCTTTTGACAATGAGCAGTTCTTC.